This T cell receptor (beta chain) derives from a study of shared clonotypes between healthy human individuals. Donors included only healthy HIV-negative adults lacking recent acute infections or vaccinations. The V gene's germline CDR1 is MNHNS and CDR2 SASEGT. The CDR3 length is 14 residues. V was cut by 2 bases and J by 5 bases, with 12 bases left in between. Tens of thousands of T cell genomes (around 0.2 ug DNA) went into each sorted-subset replicate. Repertoires were generated with immunoSEQ multiplex PCR, while TCRdb's copy carries only in-frame clones and drops some. The table lists about 660,000 clones, about 74% of them singletons.

The J gene is TRBJ1-1, the V gene TRBV6-1, with D possibly being TRBD1 (6 bases). This receptor was obtained from a woman in her twenties or thirties in good health. The specimen was memory CD4+ T cells sorted from blood. Subset denoted: CD45RA-negative fraction. The CDR3, as DNA: TGTGCCAGCAGTGAAATTATGGGGGCGACTGAAGCTTTCTTT. Amino acid sequence: CASSEIMGATEAFF.